Listed below are T cell receptor beta chains from one sample, sequenced in a study of graft-versus-host responses after intestinal transplantation. Their antigens remain unidentified. Clones were sequenced by immunoSEQ multiplex PCR, and TCRdb holds only the in-frame ones, with some missing. The data contain approximately 100,000 clones, approximately 93% of them seen just once; the ten biggest clones take up roughly 1.2%. The sample here was unstimulated CD8+ T cells sorted from spleen or lymph node cells, taken before intestinal transplant. These receptor sequences come from a human donor who received an intestinal transplant. The CDR3 runs from the conserved cysteine through the conserved F or W. Each record gives: J gene, D gene, V gene, CDR3 protein. The D gene is left open where the match is weak.

TRBJ2-7 TRBD2 TRBV6-5 CASSSGVTYEQYF
TRBJ2-7 TRBD2 TRBV4-2 CASSQHSSSGGAEEQYF
TRBJ2-5 . TRBV4-1 CASSPVETSIRQETQYF
TRBJ2-2 TRBD1 TRBV5-1 CASSGTGQAGELFF
TRBJ1-4 . TRBV19 CASSISGLNEKLFF
TRBJ1-1 TRBD1 TRBV7-6 CASSLEQGGNTEAFF
TRBJ2-5 . TRBV4-1 CASSQSRGETQYF
TRBJ2-1 . TRBV9 CASSPWGRELNEQFF
TRBJ2-1 TRBD1 TRBV6-5 CAKMDRASDEQFF
TRBJ1-2 TRBD1 TRBV5-4 CASSLELGQKYGYTF
TRBJ2-5 . TRBV2 CASSASGDQYF
TRBJ2-5 TRBD2 TRBV19 CASKETSEGETQYF
TRBJ2-5 . TRBV7-9 CASSSHTDSTETQYF
TRBJ2-7 TRBD1 TRBV4-2 CASSWGTGSSYEQYF
TRBJ2-1 . TRBV6-5 CASSYSRDGYNEQFF
TRBJ2-2 . TRBV9 CASSLNTGELFF
TRBJ2-2 TRBD2 TRBV11-2 CASSFGRGFFTGELFF
TRBJ2-2 TRBD2 TRBV29-1 CSVFSGGLTGELFF
TRBJ1-2 . TRBV27 CASSSSGTALTSYTF
TRBJ1-2 . TRBV7-3 CASSLMPGDGYTF
TRBJ1-1 . TRBV5-1 CASSSRGTEAFF
TRBJ2-3 TRBD2 TRBV7-9 CASSAAGGTDTQYF
TRBJ1-6 . TRBV4-2 CASSQDMDKPYSPLHF
TRBJ1-2 . TRBV2 CASSARGKGYTF
TRBJ2-7 . TRBV7-9 CASSLGSSFGEQYF
TRBJ1-1 . TRBV19 CASSLGTGDAFF